The 5 T cell receptor beta chains given below trace back to one sample, sequenced in a study of blood T cell repertoires in COVID-19. TCRdb keeps only in-frame clones here, not all; method: immunoSEQ multiplex PCR. The sample carries some 160,000 clones, 79% recorded once. Specimen: peripheral blood. These receptors originate from a man aged 50-60 years with active or convalescent COVID-19.

The chain carries TRBV27 and TRBJ2-7, with TRBD1 as a possible D gene (6 bases). The germline CDR1 and CDR2 sequences are MNHEY and SMNVEV (reference sequence). CDR3 size: 15 residues. Trimming removed 1 base from V and 2 bases from J, with 12 bases in between. In nucleotides, the CDR3 is TGTGCCAGCAGTTTATTTCCGGACAGTACCTACGAGCAGTACTTC. It translates to CASSLFPDSTYEQYF.

This chain joins TRBV5-4 and TRBJ2-3; 8 positions match TRBD2. The ends lost 3 bases at V and 1 base at J; junction bases unmatched: 4. From germline, CDR1 is SGHNT and CDR2 YYREEE (reference sequence). This CDR3 spans 15 amino acids. CDR3 bases: TGTGCCAGCAGCTCTCTAGCGGGTCGCACAGATACGCAGTATTTT. Translating gives CASSSLAGRTDTQYF.

The rearrangement links TRBV5-4 to TRBJ2-1, with a possible D match to TRBD2 (5 bases). The CDR3 covers 14 residues. Germline loops: CDR1 SGHNT, CDR2 YYREEE (reference sequence). V was cut by 4 bases and J by 2 bases, with 10 bases left in between. The DNA for the CDR3 is TGTGCCAGCAGCCAGGACTCAGCCTACAATGAGCAGTTCTTC. It encodes CASSQDSAYNEQFF.

V is TRBV2 and J is TRBJ2-7, with D perhaps matching TRBD2 (5 bases). Per the germline V gene, CDR1 is SNHLY and CDR2 is FYNNEI. There are 11 residues in the CDR3. Trimming took 5 bases from V and 8 from J, leaving 10 bases between them. The CDR3 DNA follows: TGTGCCAGCAGTCCCCGAGGGAAGCAGTACTTC. Encoded protein: CASSPRGKQYF. Full variable domain (outside the CDR3, taken from reference TRBV2 and TRBJ2-7): EPEVTQTPSHQVTQMGQEVILRCVPISNHLYFYWYRQILGQKVEFLVSFYNNEISEKSEIFDDQFSVERPDGSNFTLKIRSTKLEDSAMYFCASSPRGKQYFGPGTRLTVT.

In its sample, this clone was seen once. V gene TRBV11-2 combines with J gene TRBJ1-1; D unclear. Trimming took off 5 bases at V and 0 bases at J, with 10 bases between the two ends. The CDR3 runs 14 residues. From germline, CDR1 is SGHAT and CDR2 FQNNGV. CDR3 loop: CASSRSGLNTEAFF. The CDR3 coding sequence is TGTGCCAGCAGCCGCAGCGGCCTGAACACTGAAGCTTTCTTT. Combining the CDR3 with reference TRBV11-2 and TRBJ1-1 gives the whole variable domain EAGVAQSPRYKIIEKRQSVAFWCNPISGHATLYWYQQILGQGPKLLIQFQNNGVVDDSQLPKDRFSAERLKGVDSTLKIQPAKLEDSAVYLCASSRSGLNTEAFFGQGTRLTVV.